The next 22 T cell receptor beta chains were all read from a single sample in a study of blood T cell repertoires in COVID-19. Profiling relied on immunoSEQ multiplex PCR, and the TCRdb table lists in-frame clones only, not all of them. The sample lists some 300,000 clones, over 90% occurring once. The source material was PBMCs or T cells enriched from blood (not recorded which). The receptors derive from a woman in her thirties who had been exposed to COVID-19.

The sample holds one count of this clone. The chain uses TRBV13 and TRBJ1-1; 8 positions match TRBD1. Germline V gene sequence: CDR1 PRHDT, CDR2 FYEKMQ (reference sequence). Trimming cost V 3 bases and J 12 bases; bases outside gene matches: 15. The CDR3 has 15 residues. The CDR3: CASSFRPGGKRGTFF. The CDR3 DNA follows: TGTGCCAGCAGCTTCCGACCAGGGGGCAAGCGCGGAACTTTCTTT.

The chain carries TRBV7-2 and TRBJ2-1; the match to TRBD1 covers 7 bases. Germline assignment: CDR1 SGHTA and CDR2 FQGNSA. With V trimmed by 6 bases and J by 3 bases, 11 bases remained unmatched. CDR3 length: 16 amino acids. The CDR3 is CASREGTDVHYNEQFF. The DNA for the CDR3 is TGTGCCAGCAGAGAGGGGACAGATGTACACTACAATGAGCAGTTCTTC.

The CDR3 loop is CASSRTGTGWTGELFF. CDR3 in DNA: TGTGCCAGTAGTAGGACCGGGACAGGGTGGACCGGGGAGCTGTTTTTT. The chain recombines TRBV19 with TRBJ2-2; 9 bases align to TRBD1. Per the germline V gene, CDR1 is LNHDA and CDR2 is SQIVND (reference sequence). The CDR3 sequence is 16 residues long. Losses at the gene ends were 4 bases for V and 5 bases for J; bases not matched to a gene: 8.

The chain carries TRBV9 and TRBJ1-6, with 7 bases lining up with TRBD1. Germline V lookup: CDR1 SGDLS, CDR2 YYNGEE. This CDR3 region has 14 residues. V trimming: 4 bases; J trimming: 7 bases; junction bases outside the gene matches: 5. CDR3 nucleotides: TGTGCCAGCAGCTTCGACAGGGCCAATTCACCCCTCCACTTT. It is translated as CASSFDRANSPLHF.

The J gene is TRBJ1-1, the V gene TRBV29-1; 7 bases agree with TRBD1. Germline trimming cut 7 bases from V and 1 base from J; bases unmatched to any gene: 6. Germline V gene lookup returns CDR1 SQVTM and CDR2 ANQGSEA. The CDR3 spans 13 residues. For the CDR3, the DNA is TGCAGCGCCCAGACAGGGTCGAACACTGAAGCTTTCTTT. As protein: CSAQTGSNTEAFF.

The chain couples TRBV4-3 to TRBJ1-1; 7 bases line up with TRBD1. Per the germline V gene, CDR1 is LGHNA and CDR2 is YSLEER. The CDR3 length is 16 residues. The J segment lost 8 bases and the V segment lost 0 bases, leaving 12 bases of the junction unmatched. DNA for the CDR3: TGCGCCAGCAGCCAAGATCATTGGAACAGGGGTGGCGAAGCTTTCTTT. Translation gives CASSQDHWNRGGEAFF.

The chain couples TRBV18 to TRBJ2-1; 8 bases are a match to TRBD1. The J segment lost 9 bases and the V segment lost 3 bases, leaving 7 bases of the junction unmatched. The CDR3 is 14 amino acids. Per germline, CDR1 KGHSH and CDR2 LQKENI. The CDR3 region has the DNA TGTGCCAGCTCACCCCTCGGACAGGGTTTTGAGCAGTTCTTC. Its protein is CASSPLGQGFEQFF.

CDR3 nucleotides: TGTGCCAGCAGTGAATTTCCGGGACAGGGGTCTGGAAACACCATATATTTT. Protein sequence: CASSEFPGQGSGNTIYF. This chain joins TRBV25-1 and TRBJ1-3; 10 bases are a match to TRBD1. The CDR3 spans 17 residues. The V segment lost 1 base and the J segment 1 base; nucleotides outside the gene matches: 4. Germline CDR1 is MGHDK and CDR2 is SYGVNS.

The CDR3 DNA reads as TGCGCCAGCAGCTTGATGTTAATAAACCGGGATACGCAGTATTTT. This gives the protein CASSLMLINRDTQYF. This chain uses TRBV5-1 with TRBJ2-3; no definite D call. Trimming removed 1 base at V and 6 bases at J, with 15 bases between. The CDR3 has 15 residues. Germline lookup yields CDR1 SGHRS and CDR2 YFSETQ.

The rearrangement uses TRBV6-5 and TRBJ1-1, with D perhaps TRBD1 (6 bases). Germline V gene lookup returns CDR1 MNHEY and CDR2 SVGAGI. There are 13 residues in the CDR3. V was shortened by 7 bases and J by 5 bases, with 14 bases between the two germline ends. In DNA, the CDR3 is TGTGCCAGCACCACGAGGGGGTGGACTGAAGCTTTCTTT. This gives the protein CASTTRGWTEAFF.

This clone was seen a handful of times. The genes are TRBV5-8 and TRBJ2-7, with 8 bases aligning to TRBD2. V lost 0 bases to trimming and J lost 2 bases; unmatched junction nucleotides: 4. Germline CDR1 SGHTS, CDR2 YDEGEE. The CDR3 loop spans 15 amino acids. Here the CDR3 DNA reads TGTGCCAGCAGCTTGGGACTAGCGAGAGCCTACGAGCAGTACTTC. It is translated as CASSLGLARAYEQYF.

The CDR3 DNA reads TGTGCCAGCAGTTTATACCCAGGGGGCTTAAGCAATCAGCCCCAGCATTTT. Residues: CASSLYPGGLSNQPQHF. The chain combines TRBV27 with TRBJ1-5; 8 nucleotides align to TRBD1. The CDR3 extends over 17 amino acids. Unmatched junction bases numbered 6, after V lost 1 base and J lost 1 base. Germline V gene sequence: CDR1 MNHEY, CDR2 SMNVEV (reference sequence).

The chain recombines TRBV3-1 (or the pseudogene TRBV3-2) with TRBJ1-1; 8 positions agree with TRBD1. The CDR3 runs to 15 residues. Trimming took 1 base from V and 3 from J; bases not matched to a gene: 4. Germline CDR1 is LGHDT and CDR2 is YNNKEL (reference sequence). DNA for the CDR3: TGTGCCAGCAGCCAAGGGACAGGGTTGGACACTGAAGCTTTCTTT. Its protein is CASSQGTGLDTEAFF.

Written as DNA, the CDR3 is TGCGCCAGCAGCTTAGGGTCAGGGAACCAAGAAGCTTTCTTT. Residues: CASSLGSGNQEAFF. V gene TRBV5-1 combines with J gene TRBJ1-1, with a weak D call TRBD1 (5 bases). This CDR3 comprises 14 residues. Trimming pared 2 bases from V and 8 bases from J, leaving 16 bases between. Germline V gene data show CDR1 as SGHRS and CDR2 as YFSETQ.

The CDR3 protein is CASSFSGQLNTEAFF. CDR3 coding DNA: TGTGCCAGCAGCTTTTCAGGCCAGTTGAACACTGAAGCTTTCTTT. The chain has TRBV7-9 and TRBJ1-1, with D unclear. V was pared by 3 bases and J by 0 bases, with 11 bases between. Germline V lookup: CDR1 SEHNR, CDR2 FQNEAQ (reference sequence). This CDR3 is built from 15 residues.

J is TRBJ1-4 and V is TRBV18; 8 bases map to TRBD1. The germline V gene encodes CDR1 KGHSH and CDR2 LQKENI. The V gene end was trimmed by 3 bases and the J gene end by 3 bases; junction bases not matched to a gene: 6. The CDR3 contains 16 residues. CDR3 in amino acids: CASSPQGAGSNEKLFF. The CDR3 DNA is TGTGCCAGCTCACCGCAGGGGGCTGGGTCTAATGAAAAACTGTTTTTT.

V gene TRBV7-4 combines with J gene TRBJ1-5; 10 bases line up with TRBD1. The junction had 4 bases not matched to a gene; V was cut back by 3 bases and J by 2 bases. CDR1 is SGHVT and CDR2 is SQSDAQ in the germline V gene. The CDR3 extends over 16 amino acids. CDR3 DNA: TGTGCCAGCAGCTTGTCCGGACAGGGGGGCAATCAGCCCCAGCATTTT. This translates into CASSLSGQGGNQPQHF. Full variable domain (missing parts from reference TRBV7-4 and TRBJ1-5): GAGVSQSPRYKVAKRGRDVALRCDSISGHVTLYWYRQTLGQGSEVLTYSQSDAQRDKSGRPSGRFSAERPERSVSTLKIQRTEQGDSAVYLCASSLSGQGGNQPQHFGDGTRLSIL.

The chain uses TRBV19 and TRBJ1-6, with D possibly being TRBD1 (5 bases). This CDR3 contains 13 residues. Trimming removed 3 bases at V and 9 bases at J, with 9 bases between. The germline V gene encodes CDR1 LNHDA and CDR2 SQIVND (reference sequence). The CDR3 reads CASSISGSSPLHF. The DNA of the CDR3 is TGTGCCAGTAGTATTTCAGGGTCTTCACCCCTCCACTTT.

The chain links TRBV18 to TRBJ2-3; TRBD2 matches at 11 bases. The ends lost 3 bases at V and 0 bases at J; junction bases unmatched: 11. This CDR3 contains 19 residues. Germline lookup yields CDR1 KGHSH and CDR2 LQKENI. The CDR3 here is CASSPQPTSGGGSTDTQYF. CDR3 nucleotide sequence: TGTGCCAGCTCACCCCAACCAACTAGCGGGGGAGGAAGCACAGATACGCAGTATTTT.

The rearrangement uses TRBV19 and TRBJ1-5, with a possible D match to TRBD1 (5 bases). This CDR3 is built from 14 residues. Trimming took off 2 bases at V and 6 bases at J, with 11 bases between the two ends. The germline CDR1 and CDR2 sequences are LNHDA and SQIVND (reference sequence). CDR3 in DNA: TGTGCCAGTAGTATACGTTCAGGGTCTCAGCCCCAGCATTTT. As protein: CASSIRSGSQPQHF.

The chain is built from TRBV7-2 and TRBJ2-7, with 8 bases aligning to TRBD2. The V gene end was trimmed by 1 base and the J gene end by 5 bases; junction bases not matched to a gene: 7. The CDR3 extends over 15 amino acids. From germline, CDR1 is SGHTA and CDR2 FQGNSA. The CDR3 region is CASSLELAGGHEQYF. DNA of the CDR3: TGTGCCAGCAGCTTAGAATTGGCGGGGGGACACGAGCAGTACTTC. The full variable domain, rest sourced from reference TRBV7-2 and TRBJ2-7, is GAGVSQSPSNKVTEKGKDVELRCDPISGHTALYWYRQSLGQGLEFLIYFQGNSAPDKSGLPSDRFSAERTGGSVSTLTIQRTQQEDSAVYLCASSLELAGGHEQYFGPGTRLTVT.

This chain joins TRBV6-5 and TRBJ1-6; possibly TRBD1 for D (6 bases). The V end lost 5 bases, the J end lost 5 bases, and 7 bases lay between the germline ends. Germline assignment: CDR1 MNHEY and CDR2 SVGAGI. The CDR3 runs 13 residues. CDR3 sequence reads: CASSRDNNSPLHF. The CDR3 nucleotides read TGTGCCAGCAGTAGGGACAATAATTCACCCCTCCACTTT.